This TCR beta chain stems from a study of blood T cells in healthy people across ages. Study summary: About one barcoded TCR beta cDNA was captured per two T cells.

A second about 6 to 12 cycle PCR used barcoded and J-beta primers. One entry per CDR3 protein, called by TCRdb with MiXCR from the 5' RACE reads. The sample consists of 710,000 or so distinct CDR3 sequences, roughly 32% of them appearing once. Points from the study as a whole: Across the age range, TCR beta diversity per million T cells fell in a roughly linear way. Diversity of TCR beta correlated strongly with naive T cell percentage.

A note on this clonotype: The antigen is undetermined.

Each of the donors had roughly 9.3 milliliters of peripheral blood drawn into EDTA-treated Vacutainer tubes. Trimming pared 1 base from V and 15 bases from J, leaving 10 bases between. The germline gives CDR1 MGHDK, CDR2 SYGVNS. This CDR3 has 11 amino acids. The chain employs TRBV25-1 and TRBJ2-1; D gene unclear. The sequence came from an elderly woman in good health. Specimen: blood. CDR3 loop: CASSESETRFF. The CDR3 DNA follows: TGTGCCAGCAGTGAATCAGAGACCCGGTTCTTC.